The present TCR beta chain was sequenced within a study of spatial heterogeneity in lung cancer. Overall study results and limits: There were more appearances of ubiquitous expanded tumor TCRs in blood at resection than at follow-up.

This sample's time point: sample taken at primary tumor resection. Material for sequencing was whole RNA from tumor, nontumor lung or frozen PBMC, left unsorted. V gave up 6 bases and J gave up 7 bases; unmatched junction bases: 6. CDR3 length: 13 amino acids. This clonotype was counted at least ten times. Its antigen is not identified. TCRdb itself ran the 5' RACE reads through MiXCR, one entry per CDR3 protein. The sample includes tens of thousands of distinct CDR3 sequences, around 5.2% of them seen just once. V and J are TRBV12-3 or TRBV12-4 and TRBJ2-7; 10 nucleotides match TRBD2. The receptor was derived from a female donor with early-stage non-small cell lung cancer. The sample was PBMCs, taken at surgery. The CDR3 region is CASRKEGLAEQYF. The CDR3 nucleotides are TGTGCCAGCAGAAAAGAGGGACTAGCGGAGCAGTACTTC.